The T cell receptor beta chain described here comes from a study of T cell responses to AZD1222 COVID-19 vaccine. Study-wide results and limits: White British donors predominated, females outnumbered males, and clonal diversity was possibly underestimated. Regions left unmutated in variants are reportedly the target of nearly half of spike-specific TCRs.

Remarks on this clone: The target antigen is unknown.

The CDR3 loop spans 11 amino acids. Between the trimmed V and J ends, which lost 7 bases and 3 bases, there was a span of 6 bases. Per germline, CDR1 MDHEN and CDR2 SYDVKM. Measured with immunoSEQ multiplex PCR; TCRdb has only the in-frame clones, and not every one. The sample holds around 130,000 clones, approximately 90% seen once. V gene TRBV28 combines with J gene TRBJ1-1; D not resolved. The sequence derives from an adult who received the AZD1222 COVID-19 vaccine. Specimen: peripheral blood, collected 28 days after the second AZD1222 dose. The CDR3 nucleotides read TGTGCCAGCAAGTATGACACTGAAGCTTTCTTT. It specifies CASKYDTEAFF.